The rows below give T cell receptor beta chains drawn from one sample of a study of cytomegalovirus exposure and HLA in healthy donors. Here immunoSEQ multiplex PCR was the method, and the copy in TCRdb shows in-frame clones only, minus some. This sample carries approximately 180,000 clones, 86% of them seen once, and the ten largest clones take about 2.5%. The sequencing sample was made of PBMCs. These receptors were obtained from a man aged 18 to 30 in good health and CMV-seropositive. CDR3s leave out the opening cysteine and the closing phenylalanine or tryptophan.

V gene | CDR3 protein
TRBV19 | ASSAGPSYEQY
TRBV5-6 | ASSSQGNTIY
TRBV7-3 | ASSLLAGSTGELF
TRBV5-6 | ASSFGGNTIY
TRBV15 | ATSFYSGAILSGKYNEQF
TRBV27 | ASQRANQETQY
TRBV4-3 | ASSQDQTAFGQY
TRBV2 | ASSNRRTGPSSGNTIY
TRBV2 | ASHTLANYGYT
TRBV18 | ASSTMIYRDSNQPQH
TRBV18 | ASSPIWRDSSYEQY
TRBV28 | ASSLGLADEQY
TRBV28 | ASSQRQGGSEKLF
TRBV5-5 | ASSLGGAGTRQPQH
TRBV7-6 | ASSPLAGKGYEQY
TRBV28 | ASSPPRQGPWGNTIY
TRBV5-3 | ARSLGVGEKLF
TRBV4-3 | ASSERLGDTGELF
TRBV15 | ATSREEGGQGEKLF
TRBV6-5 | ASSYSRGPRGYT
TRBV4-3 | ASSQDFTGQDTQY
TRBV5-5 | ASSLAKLSSNEQY
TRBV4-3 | ASSQVEDTGELF
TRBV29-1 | SVGGGEQF
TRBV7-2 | ASSLEPDKRTYEQY
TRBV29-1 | SVATGYSNQPQH
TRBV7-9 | ASSSFGNTGELF
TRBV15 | ATEIDRTNQPQH
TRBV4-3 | ASSQDLRDYTEAF
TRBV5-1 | ASSTRVNEQF
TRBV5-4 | ASGSGSTLEQF
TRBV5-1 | ASSRTSGSSYEQY
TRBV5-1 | ASSFEGLTGELF
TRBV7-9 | ASSTTGALTYEQY
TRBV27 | ASRPGQGNSPLH
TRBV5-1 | ASSLRSGAITDTQY
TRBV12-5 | ASGPGGEYNEQF
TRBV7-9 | ASSPGLAGKYNEQF
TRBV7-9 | ASSLGLAGVVFGETQY
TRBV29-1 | SVEHRDRGAPEQF
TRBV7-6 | ASSGLEDIQY
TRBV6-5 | ASSSLVRGSSYEQY
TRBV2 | ATNTGERAF
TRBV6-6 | ASSQTSGRAEQF
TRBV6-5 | ASSSGQNQETQY
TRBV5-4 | ASSPEGNTIY
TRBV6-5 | ASSYLGYNEQF
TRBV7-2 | ASSLGGAGQETQY
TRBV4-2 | ASSQDSGTGYGYT
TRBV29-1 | SADGVWPSADTQY
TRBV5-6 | ASSLGQLYNSPLH
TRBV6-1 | ASSDRDTV
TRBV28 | ASSFLSYEQY
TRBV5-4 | ASSFPQGAHWDTGELF
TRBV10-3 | AISESRGGYT
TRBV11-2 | ASSLDGGGVNEQF